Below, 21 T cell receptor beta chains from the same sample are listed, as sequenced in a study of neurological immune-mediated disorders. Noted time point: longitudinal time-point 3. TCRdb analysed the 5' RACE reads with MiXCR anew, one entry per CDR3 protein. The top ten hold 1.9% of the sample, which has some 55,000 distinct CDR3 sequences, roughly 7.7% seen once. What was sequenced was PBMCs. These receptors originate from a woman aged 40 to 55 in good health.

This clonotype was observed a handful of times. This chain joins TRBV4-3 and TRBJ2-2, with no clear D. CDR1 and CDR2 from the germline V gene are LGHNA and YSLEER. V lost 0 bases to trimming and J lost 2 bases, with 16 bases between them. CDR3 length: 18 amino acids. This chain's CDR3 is CASSQDWPRPGNTGELFF. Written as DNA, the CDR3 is TGCGCCAGCAGCCAAGATTGGCCCCGGCCCGGCAACACCGGGGAGCTGTTTTTT.

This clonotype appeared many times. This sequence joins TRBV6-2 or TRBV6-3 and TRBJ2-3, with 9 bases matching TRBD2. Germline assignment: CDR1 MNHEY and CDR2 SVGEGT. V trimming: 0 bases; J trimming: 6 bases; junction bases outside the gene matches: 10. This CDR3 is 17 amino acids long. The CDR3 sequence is CASSYSIAGDSVDTQYF. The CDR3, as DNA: TGTGCCAGCAGTTACTCGATAGCGGGAGATTCCGTGGATACGCAGTATTTT.

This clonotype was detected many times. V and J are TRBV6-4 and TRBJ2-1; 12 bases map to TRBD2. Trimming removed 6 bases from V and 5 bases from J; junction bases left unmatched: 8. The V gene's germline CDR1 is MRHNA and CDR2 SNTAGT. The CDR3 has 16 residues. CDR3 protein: CASSATWTSGDNEQFF. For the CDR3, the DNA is TGTGCCAGCAGCGCAACCTGGACTAGCGGGGACAATGAGCAGTTCTTC.

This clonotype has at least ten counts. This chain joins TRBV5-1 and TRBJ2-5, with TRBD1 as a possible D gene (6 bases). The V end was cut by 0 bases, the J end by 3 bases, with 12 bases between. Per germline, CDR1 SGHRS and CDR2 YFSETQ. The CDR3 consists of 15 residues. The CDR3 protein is CASSLVTGKEETQYF. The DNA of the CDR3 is TGCGCCAGCAGCTTGGTAACAGGGAAAGAAGAGACCCAGTACTTC.

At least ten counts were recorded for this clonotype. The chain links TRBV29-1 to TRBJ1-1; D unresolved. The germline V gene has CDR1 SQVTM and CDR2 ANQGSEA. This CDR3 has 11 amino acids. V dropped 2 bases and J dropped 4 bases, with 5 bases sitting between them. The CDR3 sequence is CSVELGTEAFF. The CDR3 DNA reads TGCAGCGTTGAATTGGGCACTGAAGCTTTCTTT.

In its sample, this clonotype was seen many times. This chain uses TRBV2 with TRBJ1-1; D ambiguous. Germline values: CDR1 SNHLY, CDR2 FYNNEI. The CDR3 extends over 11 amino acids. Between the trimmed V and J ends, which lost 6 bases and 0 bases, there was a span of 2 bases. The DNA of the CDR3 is TGTGCCAGCAGGATGAACACTGAAGCTTTCTTT. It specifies CASRMNTEAFF.

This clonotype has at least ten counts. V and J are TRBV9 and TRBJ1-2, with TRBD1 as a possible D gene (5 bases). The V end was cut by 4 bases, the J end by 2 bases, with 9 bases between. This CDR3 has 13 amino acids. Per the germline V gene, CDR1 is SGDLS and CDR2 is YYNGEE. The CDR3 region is CASSSQGNYGYTF. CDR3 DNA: TGTGCCAGCAGCTCCCAGGGCAACTATGGCTACACCTTC.

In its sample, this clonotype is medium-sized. The CDR3 reads CSARELAGDTGELFF. The CDR3 DNA reads as TGCAGTGCTAGGGAACTAGCGGGGGACACCGGGGAGCTGTTTTTT. V is TRBV20-1 and J is TRBJ2-2; TRBD2 aligns across 11 bases. The CDR3 consists of 15 residues. Germline V CDR1 and CDR2: DFQATT, SNEGSKA (reference sequence). Trimming at V came to 3 bases and at J to 3 bases, leaving 3 bases not matched to a gene.

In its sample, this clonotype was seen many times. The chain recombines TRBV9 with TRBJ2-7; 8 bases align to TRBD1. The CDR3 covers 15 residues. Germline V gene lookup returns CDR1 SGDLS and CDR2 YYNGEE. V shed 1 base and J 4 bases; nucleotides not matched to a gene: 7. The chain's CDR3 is CASSVTGTGLYEQYF. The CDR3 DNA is TGTGCCAGCAGCGTAACCGGGACAGGACTTTACGAGCAGTACTTC.

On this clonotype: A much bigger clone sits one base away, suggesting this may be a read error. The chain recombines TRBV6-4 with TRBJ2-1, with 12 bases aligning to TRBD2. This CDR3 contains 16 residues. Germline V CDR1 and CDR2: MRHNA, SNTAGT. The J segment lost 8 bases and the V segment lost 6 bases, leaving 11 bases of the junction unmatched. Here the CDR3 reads CASSATWTSGDDEQFF. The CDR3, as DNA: TGTGCCAGCAGCGCAACCTGGACTAGCGGGGACGATGAGCAGTTCTTC.

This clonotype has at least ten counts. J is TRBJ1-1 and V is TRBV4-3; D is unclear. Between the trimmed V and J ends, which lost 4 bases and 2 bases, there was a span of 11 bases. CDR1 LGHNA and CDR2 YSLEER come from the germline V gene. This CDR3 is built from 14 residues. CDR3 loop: CASSRRTANTEAFF. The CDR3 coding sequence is TGCGCCAGCAGCCGTCGGACGGCAAACACTGAAGCTTTCTTT.

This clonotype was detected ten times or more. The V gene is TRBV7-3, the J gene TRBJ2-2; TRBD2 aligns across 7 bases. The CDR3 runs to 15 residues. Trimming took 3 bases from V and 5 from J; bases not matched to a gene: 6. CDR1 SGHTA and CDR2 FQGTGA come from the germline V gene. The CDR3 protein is CASSFREGRTGELFF. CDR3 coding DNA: TGTGCCAGCAGCTTCAGGGAGGGCCGTACCGGGGAGCTGTTTTTT.

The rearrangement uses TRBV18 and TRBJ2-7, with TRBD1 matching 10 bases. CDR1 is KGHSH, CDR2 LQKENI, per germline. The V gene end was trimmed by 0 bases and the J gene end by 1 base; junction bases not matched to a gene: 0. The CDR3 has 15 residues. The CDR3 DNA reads TGTGCCAGCTCACCACCGGGACAGGGGTCCTACGAGCAGTACTTC. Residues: CASSPPGQGSYEQYF.

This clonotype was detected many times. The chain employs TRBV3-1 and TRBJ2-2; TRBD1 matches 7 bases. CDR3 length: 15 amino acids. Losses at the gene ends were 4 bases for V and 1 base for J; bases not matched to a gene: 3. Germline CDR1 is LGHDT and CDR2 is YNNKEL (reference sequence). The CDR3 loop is CASSPRDRNTGELFF. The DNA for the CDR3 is TGTGCCAGCAGCCCCCGGGACAGGAACACCGGGGAGCTGTTTTTT. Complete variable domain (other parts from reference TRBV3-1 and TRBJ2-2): DTAVSQTPKYLVTQMGNDKSIKCEQNLGHDTMYWYKQDSKKFLKIMFSYNNKELIINETVPNRFSPKSPDKAHLNLHINSLELGDSAVYFCASSPRDRNTGELFFGEGSRLTVL.

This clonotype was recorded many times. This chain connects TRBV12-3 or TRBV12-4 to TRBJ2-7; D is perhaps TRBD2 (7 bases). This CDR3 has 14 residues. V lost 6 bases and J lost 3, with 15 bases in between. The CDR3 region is CASSPGGRVYEQYF. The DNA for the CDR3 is TGTGCCAGCAGCCCCGGGGGGCGGGTCTACGAGCAGTACTTC.

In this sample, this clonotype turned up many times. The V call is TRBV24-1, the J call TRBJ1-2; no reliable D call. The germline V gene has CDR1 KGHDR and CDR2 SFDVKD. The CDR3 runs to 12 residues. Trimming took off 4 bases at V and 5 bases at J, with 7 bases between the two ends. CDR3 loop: CATSDSQYGYTF. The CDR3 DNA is TGTGCCACCAGTGACAGTCAGTATGGCTACACCTTC.

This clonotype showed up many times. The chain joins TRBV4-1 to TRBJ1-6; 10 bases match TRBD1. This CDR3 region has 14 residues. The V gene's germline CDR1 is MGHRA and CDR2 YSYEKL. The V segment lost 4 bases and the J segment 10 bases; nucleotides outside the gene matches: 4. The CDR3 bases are TGCGCCAGCAGCCCAGGACAGGGGGTGTCACCCCTCCACTTT. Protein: CASSPGQGVSPLHF.

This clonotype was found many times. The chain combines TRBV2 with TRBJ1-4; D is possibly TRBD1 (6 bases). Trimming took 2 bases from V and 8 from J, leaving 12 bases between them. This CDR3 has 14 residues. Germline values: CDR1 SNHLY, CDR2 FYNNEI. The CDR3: CASSERGADEKLFF. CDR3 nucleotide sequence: TGTGCCAGCAGTGAAAGGGGGGCCGACGAAAAACTGTTTTTT.

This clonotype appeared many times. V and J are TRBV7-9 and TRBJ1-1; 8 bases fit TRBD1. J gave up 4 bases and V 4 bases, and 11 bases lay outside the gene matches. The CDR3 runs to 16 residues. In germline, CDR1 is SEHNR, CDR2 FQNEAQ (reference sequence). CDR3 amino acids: CASSSTLDRAATEAFF. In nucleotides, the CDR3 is TGTGCCAGCAGCTCCACCCTGGACAGGGCGGCCACTGAAGCTTTCTTT.

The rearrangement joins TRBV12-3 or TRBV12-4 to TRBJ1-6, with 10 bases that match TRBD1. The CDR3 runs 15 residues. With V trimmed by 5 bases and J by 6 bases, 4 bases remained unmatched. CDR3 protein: CASSATGGFNSPLHF. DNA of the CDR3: TGTGCCAGCAGTGCGACAGGGGGCTTTAATTCACCCCTCCACTTT.

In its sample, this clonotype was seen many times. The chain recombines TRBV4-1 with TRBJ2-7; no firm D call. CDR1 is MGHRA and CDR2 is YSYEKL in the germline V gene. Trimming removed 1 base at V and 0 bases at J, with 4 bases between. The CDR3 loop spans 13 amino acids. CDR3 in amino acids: CASSQGISYEQYF. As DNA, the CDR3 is TGCGCCAGCAGCCAAGGTATCTCCTACGAGCAGTACTTC.